Given below is one TCR beta chain in context. This clonotype is assessed as medium-sized (0.01 to 0.1%). Which antigen it targets is not known. Nothing much larger sits one base from this clone, and base qualities are not available. The sample comes from a study of T and B cells in COVID-19 patients (dated by TCRdb to about 2020). Notes on the research overall: Using TRB and IGH repertoire sequencing of peripheral blood, the study characterized adaptive immunity in COVID-19 patients who had active infection or had recovered. The TCR and BCR sequence repository comprised a few dozen patients and under 75 time points, with over 7 million TCR sequences analysed. A recovered cohort was made up of 15 to 19 patients contributing fewer than 25 samples, mostly after mild to moderate COVID-19 managed as outpatients. In the active-infection cohort, about 65% of the roughly 20 patients were critically ill and required mechanical ventilation or ECMO. A couple of patients belonged to both the recovered and active cohorts because samples were available from active disease and after recovery. A median age of roughly 32 years was recorded in the recovered cohort versus around 67 years in the active-infection cohort. Repertoire analyses used an age-matched reference group of approximately 42 healthy donors who were negative for COVID-19 antibodies as the comparison. As many as 9 follow-up blood samples were collected from each patient, and in some individuals these samples spanned different disease stages. Of the 20 patients in the active-infection cohort, over 15 had comorbidities associated with unfavorable COVID-19 outcome. General findings and caveats noted by the study authors: In patients with COVID-19, the usage of TRBV/TRBJ genes was reported to be strongly skewed. Specific T cell subsets (CD4+/Treg/CD8+) and sorted SARS-CoV-2-responsive or tetramer+ T cells had not yet been sequenced, and these experiments were ongoing. During active COVID-19 the TRB repertoires were highly clonal, but at recovery diversity and richness rose above the levels seen in healthy donors. The cohort was considered too small for HLA contributions to COVID-19 susceptibility or severity to be assessed. The recovered cohort had 2,300 or so exclusive TCR clusters, including over 30 low-pGen clusters. Prospective validation of the reported TCR clusters was stated to be required before clinical use. Few blood samples were available from mildly ill patients while symptoms were present or from severe cases at early time points.

TRB repertoires were amplified using about 220-550 ng of genomic DNA isolated from blood. CDR1 and CDR2 are read off the germline V gene (reference sequence) as MNHEY and SMNVEV. The CDR3 numbers 15 residues from cysteine through phenylalanine. Only the CDR3 region is kept as DNA, spanning 45 bases read in frame from base 1. V and J are truncated by 5 bases and 4 bases respectively, leaving an intervening sequence of 14 bases. The data were produced on an Illumina MiSeq. Multiplex PCR with BIOMED2 TRB-A/B primer pools was used to amplify TRB rearrangements. Illumina-compatible adapters and 7-nucleotide sample barcodes were attached to the amplicons in two consecutive PCRs. All library PCRs used Phusion HS II polymerase. Amplicons were gel-purified with the NucleoSpin Gel and PCR Clean-up kit, quantified on Qubit, and pooled at 3 to 4 nM. Amplicon pool quality was checked on an Agilent 2100 Bioanalyzer before Illumina next-generation sequencing. Processing in the source paper ran as follows. Annotation of TRB rearrangements was done in MiXCR 3.0.8 with the default MiXCR reference library. Non-productive reads and sequences with fewer than 2 reads were removed, and every unique CDR3 nucleotide sequence was treated as one clone. Clonality, diversity, richness and V-J gene usage were calculated in R 3.5.1. GLIPH2 was used for TCR clustering by CDR3 similarity, and generation probabilities were calculated by OLGA. Only GLIPH2 clusters with at least four unique TCR clonotypes present in at least three individuals were retained. TCRdb reprocessed the public reads (quality trimming at Q25 with fastp, clone calling with MiXCR) and kept in-frame beta chains. Entries that share a CDR3 protein sequence are merged under the most common genes and DNA. The V and J calls reflect TCRdb's pipeline rather than the authors' work. The sample table contains 6,000 or so distinct CDR3 sequences; only one count was recorded for approximately 26% of them. 15% to 20% of the sample is taken by the ten largest.

The TCR originated in a human donor with active COVID-19. The sequenced material came from blood. The rearrangement combines TRBV27 with TRBJ2-2; TRBD2 might be the D gene, on 6 matching bases. The sequence in DNA is TGTGCCAGCAGTCCTACGGGAGAGGGCACCGGGGAGCTGTTTTTT. The resulting protein is CASSPTGEGTGELFF.